These T cell receptor beta chains were read from a single sample in a study of cytomegalovirus exposure and HLA in healthy donors. The data were produced by immunoSEQ multiplex PCR, yet TCRdb's version contains in-frame clones alone and is incomplete. Its listing shows roughly 72,000 clones. The sample was PBMCs. The source is a man aged 18 to 30 in good health and CMV-seropositive. Both conserved end residues are part of each CDR3. D genes are given only for firm matches.

d_call j_call v_call cdr3_nt cdr3_aa
- TRBJ1-5 TRBV2 TGTGCCAGCAGGTTTGGCCCAGGGGGCAATCAGCCCCAGCATTTT CASRFGPGGNQPQHF
- TRBJ2-5 TRBV7-2 TGTGCCAGCAGCTTATCCGGGAGCCAAGAGACCCAGTACTTC CASSLSGSQETQYF
TRBD1 TRBJ2-7 TRBV6-5 TGTGCCAGCAGTTACCGGGACAGGGTTTCCTACGAGCAGTACTTC CASSYRDRVSYEQYF
- TRBJ2-7 TRBV4-1 TGCGCCAGCAGCCAAGGATTAAAGCCCTACGAGCAGTACTTC CASSQGLKPYEQYF
- TRBJ1-5 TRBV7-2 TGTGCCAGCAGCTCTCCAGGAGGAAGCAATCAGCCCCAGCATTTT CASSSPGGSNQPQHF
- TRBJ1-6 TRBV28 TGTGCCAGCAGCTCCGGGACAACGAGCTCCTATAATTCACCCCTCCACTTT CASSSGTTSSYNSPLHF
TRBD2 TRBJ2-1 TRBV6-5 TGTGCCAGCAAGTGGGGGACTAGCACCAATGAGCAGTTCTTC CASKWGTSTNEQFF
- TRBJ1-1 TRBV21-1 TGTGCCAGCATCGCAGGGTCCGGCACTGAAGCTTTCTTT CASIAGSGTEAFF
TRBD2 TRBJ2-1 TRBV4-2 TGTGCCAGCAGCCAAGAAGCGGCGGGGGAAGAGCAGTTCTTC CASSQEAAGEEQFF
TRBD2 TRBJ2-3 TRBV13 TGTGCCAGCAGCCCTCCGATTAGCGGGGTCACAGATACGCAGTATTTT CASSPPISGVTDTQYF
TRBD1 TRBJ2-7 TRBV28 TGTGCCAGCAGTTTACTCTCGACAGGGAGTACCTACGAGCAGTACTTC CASSLLSTGSTYEQYF
- TRBJ1-1 TRBV7-7 TGTGCTAGCAGCTTAACCGCGAGCACTGAAGCTTTCTTT CASSLTASTEAFF
TRBD1 TRBJ1-2 TRBV5-1 TGCGCCAGCAGCACCCGGACAGGGAAGGACTATGGCTACACCTTC CASSTRTGKDYGYTF
- TRBJ1-2 TRBV7-9 TGTGCCAGCAGCTTAGGGGACTCCCATTATGGCTACACCTTC CASSLGDSHYGYTF
- TRBJ2-7 TRBV14 TGTGCCAGCAGCGCACAGCTCTACGAGCAGTACTTC CASSAQLYEQYF
TRBD2 TRBJ2-7 TRBV14 TGTGCCAGCAGCCAAGGGGAGGGATTAGCGGACCCCGCGTACGAGCAGTACTTC CASSQGEGLADPAYEQYF